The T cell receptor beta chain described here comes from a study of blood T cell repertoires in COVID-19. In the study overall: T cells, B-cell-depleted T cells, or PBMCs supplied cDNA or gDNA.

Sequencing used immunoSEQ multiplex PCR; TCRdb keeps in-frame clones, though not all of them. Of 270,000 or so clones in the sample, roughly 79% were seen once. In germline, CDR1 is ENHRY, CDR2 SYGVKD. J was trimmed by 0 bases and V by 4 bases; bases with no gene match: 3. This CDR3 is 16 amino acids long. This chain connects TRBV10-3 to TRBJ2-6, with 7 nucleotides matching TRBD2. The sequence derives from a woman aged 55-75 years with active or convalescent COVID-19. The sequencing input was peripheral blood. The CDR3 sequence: CAISAGGHSGANVLTF. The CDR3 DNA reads TGTGCCATCAGTGCGGGGGGTCACTCTGGGGCCAACGTCCTGACTTTC.